These T cell receptor beta chains were read from a single sample in a study of T-cell memory formation after mild COVID-19. TCRdb called the 5' RACE reads again in MiXCR, with one record for every CDR3 protein. The sample consists of just under 50,000 distinct CDR3 sequences, 9.5% to 15% of them appearing once. Sequencing was carried out using PBMCs or a T cell subset sorted from them (not recorded which). These receptors were taken from a young man who had mild COVID-19 (a few samples of this study predate the infection). Cell type and time point are not known. The CDR3 runs from the conserved cysteine through the conserved F or W. Fields, in order: J gene, V gene, clone size, D gene, CDR3 protein, CDR3 DNA. D genes are given only for firm matches. The size entry is marked missing in some rows and otherwise reads once, few, many or a size class.

TRBJ2-3 | TRBV7-9 | many | . | CASSLEGAGTQYF | TGTGCCAGCAGCTTAGAGGGTGCCGGGACGCAGTATTTT
TRBJ1-2 | TRBV5-1 | . | . | CASSLDSPNYGYTF | TGCGCCAGCAGCTTGGACAGTCCTAACTATGGCTACACCTTC
TRBJ2-3 | TRBV12-3/TRBV12-4 | few | TRBD2 | CASSSAGGGGTDTQYF | TGTGCCAGCAGCTCAGCGGGGGGAGGGGGGACAGATACGCAGTATTTT
TRBJ1-1 | TRBV6-1 | . | . | CASSEFWGGTEAFF | TGTGCCAGCAGTGAATTCTGGGGTGGCACTGAAGCTTTCTTT
TRBJ1-2 | TRBV28 | . | . | CASSLQRYGYTF | TGTGCCAGCAGTCTCCAACGTTATGGCTACACCTTC
TRBJ2-1 | TRBV27 | . | . | CASSPLTSSFYNEQFF | TGTGCCAGCAGTCCCCTTACTAGCAGCTTTTACAATGAGCAGTTCTTC
TRBJ2-5 | TRBV6-1 | . | TRBD2 | CASRTSASYQETQYF | TGTGCCAGCAGGACTAGCGCCTCGTACCAAGAGACCCAGTACTTC
TRBJ1-4 | TRBV9 | many | TRBD1 | CASSVDGTVNEKLFF | TGTGCCAGCAGCGTAGATGGGACAGTCAATGAAAAACTGTTTTTT
TRBJ2-1 | TRBV5-1 | few | TRBD2 | CASSIGGAYNEQFF | TGCGCCAGCAGCATCGGGGGGGCCTACAATGAGCAGTTCTTC
TRBJ2-7 | TRBV12-3/TRBV12-4 | . | . | CASRFGRVPYEQYF | TGTGCCAGCAGATTTGGCCGGGTACCCTACGAGCAGTACTTC
TRBJ2-2 | TRBV11-2 | many | TRBD2 | CASSLGLAGTGELFF | TGTGCCAGCAGCTTAGGACTAGCGGGGACCGGGGAGCTGTTTTTT
TRBJ2-1 | TRBV18 | few | TRBD2 | CASSPPAPGGARNEQFF | TGTGCCAGCTCACCACCTGCCCCGGGGGGGGCTAGGAATGAGCAGTTCTTC
TRBJ2-4 | TRBV6-2/TRBV6-3 | few | . | CASSQTLAKNIQYF | TGTGCCAGCAGTCAGACACTAGCCAAAAACATTCAGTACTTC
TRBJ2-3 | TRBV3-1 | many | . | CASSPFSGYTQYF | TGTGCCAGCAGCCCCTTCTCTGGGTATACGCAGTATTTT
TRBJ2-5 | TRBV6-5 | few | . | CASRRNMGQETQYF | TGTGCCAGCAGAAGAAACATGGGTCAAGAGACCCAGTACTTC
TRBJ2-4 | TRBV20-1 | many | . | CSVGRAVVAKNIQYF | TGCAGTGTGGGCCGAGCCGTTGTAGCCAAAAACATTCAGTACTTC
TRBJ2-5 | TRBV4-1 | many | . | CASSPKDLEGVAQETQYF | TGCGCCAGCAGCCCCAAGGATCTAGAAGGGGTAGCCCAAGAGACCCAGTACTTC
TRBJ1-2 | TRBV11-2 | . | . | CASTSSWAGSYGYTF | TGTGCCAGCACCTCCAGCTGGGCAGGGTCCTATGGCTACACCTTC
TRBJ1-1 | TRBV7-9 | few | . | CASSYWGMNTEAFF | TGTGCCAGCAGCTACTGGGGCATGAACACTGAAGCTTTCTTT
TRBJ2-1 | TRBV2 | . | TRBD2 | CASSARNGGDEQFF | TGTGCCAGCAGTGCCCGGAACGGGGGGGATGAGCAGTTCTTC
TRBJ2-7 | TRBV12-3/TRBV12-4 | few | TRBD1 | CASSMNRGYEQYF | TGTGCCAGCAGTATGAACAGGGGCTACGAGCAGTACTTC
TRBJ2-2 | TRBV7-6 | . | TRBD1 | CASSLPDRGIAGELFF | TGTGCCAGCAGCCTCCCGGACAGGGGGATCGCCGGGGAGCTGTTTTTT
TRBJ2-6 | TRBV24-1 | . | . | CATSVSGANVLTF | TGTGCCACCAGTGTATCCGGGGCCAACGTCCTGACTTTC
TRBJ2-4 | TRBV10-3 | many | . | CAISAEGNIQYF | TGTGCCATCAGTGCTGAGGGAAACATTCAGTACTTC
TRBJ2-3 | TRBV5-1 | . | TRBD2 | CASSLTASGEPTDTQYF | TGCGCCAGCAGCTTGACTGCTAGCGGGGAACCAACAGATACGCAGTATTTT
TRBJ1-5 | TRBV7-2 | . | . | CASSPGGGTQPQHF | TGTGCCAGCAGCCCGGGCGGGGGGACTCAGCCCCAGCATTTT
TRBJ2-5 | TRBV20-1 | many | TRBD2 | CSAVLAGGSQETQYF | TGCAGTGCGGTGCTAGCGGGGGGCTCCCAAGAGACCCAGTACTTC
TRBJ2-7 | TRBV5-1 | . | . | CASSQKAGLYEQYF | TGCGCCAGCAGCCAGAAGGCAGGATTATACGAGCAGTACTTC
TRBJ2-6 | TRBV7-9 | few | . | CASSIGRAGANVLTF | TGTGCCAGCAGCATAGGCCGGGCTGGGGCCAACGTCCTGACTTTC
TRBJ2-3 | TRBV7-2 | many | TRBD2 | CASSLVAGVSSTDTQYF | TGTGCCAGCAGCTTAGTAGCGGGGGTCTCTAGCACAGATACGCAGTATTTT
TRBJ2-2 | TRBV30 | . | . | CASPTGNTGELFF | TGTGCCTCCCCGACAGGGAACACCGGGGAGCTGTTTTTT
TRBJ1-1 | TRBV4-2 | few | TRBD1 | CASSQYRGNTEAFF | TGTGCCAGCAGCCAATACAGGGGGAACACTGAAGCTTTCTTT
TRBJ1-2 | TRBV5-1 | . | . | CASSRDHGTHYGYTF | TGCGCCAGCAGCAGAGACCACGGGACTCACTATGGCTACACCTTC
TRBJ1-6 | TRBV5-1 | . | TRBD1 | CASSLGGQINSPLHF | TGCGCCAGCAGCTTGGGGGGACAGATAAATTCACCCCTCCACTTT
TRBJ2-7 | TRBV6-6 | few | . | CASSSTREAYEQYF | TGTGCCAGCAGTTCGACACGCGAAGCCTACGAGCAGTACTTC
TRBJ1-2 | TRBV6-6 | . | . | CASSYQFGYTF | TGTGCCAGCAGTTACCAGTTTGGCTACACCTTC
TRBJ2-3 | TRBV2 | . | TRBD2 | CASSGRLAGSDTQYF | TGTGCCAGCAGTGGACGACTAGCGGGGTCAGATACGCAGTATTTT
TRBJ2-1 | TRBV6-5 | few | TRBD2 | CASSYAVAGGRREQFF | TGTGCCAGCAGTTACGCCGTCGCGGGGGGGCGTCGTGAGCAGTTCTTC
TRBJ1-1 | TRBV6-1 | once | TRBD1 | CASRRQGMNTEAFF | TGTGCCAGCAGAAGACAGGGAATGAACACTGAAGCTTTCTTT